This is a list of T cell receptor beta chains from one sample in a study of T cells after yellow fever vaccination. Each CDR3 protein gets one entry after TCRdb re-called the 5' RACE reads with MiXCR. The sample yields 300,000 to 400,000 distinct CDR3 sequences, approximately 4% seen once. This specimen was PBMCs, taken 5 days after the yellow fever booster vaccination. Receptor source: a man between 18 and 35 years old who received the YFV17D yellow fever vaccine. CDR3s include the opening cysteine and the closing phenylalanine or tryptophan. The order of the fields is clone size, V gene, D gene, J gene, CDR3 protein, CDR3 DNA. A D gene is named only where the DNA matches it firmly. The listing skips clone size in some rows; elsewhere it reads once, few, many or a size class.

clone size: .
V gene: TRBV29-1
D gene: .
J gene: TRBJ1-6
CDR3 protein: CSVGGDGNSPLHF
CDR3 DNA: TGCAGCGTTGGGGGGGACGGCAATTCACCCCTCCACTTT

clone size: many
V gene: TRBV6-6
D gene: TRBD1
J gene: TRBJ1-4
CDR3 protein: CASSYPDRERANEKLFF
CDR3 DNA: TGTGCCAGCAGTTACCCCGACAGGGAGCGGGCTAATGAAAAACTGTTTTTT

clone size: many
V gene: TRBV28
D gene: TRBD2
J gene: TRBJ2-1
CDR3 protein: CASSLSGGNEQFF
CDR3 DNA: TGTGCCAGCAGTTTATCGGGGGGGAATGAGCAGTTCTTC

clone size: .
V gene: TRBV4-1
D gene: .
J gene: TRBJ1-1
CDR3 protein: CASSHNLLSGRWGQVNTEAFF
CDR3 DNA: TGCGCCAGCAGCCATAACCTCTTGAGCGGGAGGTGGGGCCAGGTAAACACTGAAGCTTTCTTT

clone size: few
V gene: TRBV29-1
D gene: .
J gene: TRBJ1-2
CDR3 protein: CSVEEYAIGGYGYTF
CDR3 DNA: TGCAGCGTTGAAGAATATGCCATTGGGGGCTATGGCTACACCTTC

clone size: few
V gene: TRBV5-5
D gene: TRBD1
J gene: TRBJ1-6
CDR3 protein: CASSLDAYPGGNSPLHF
CDR3 DNA: TGTGCCAGCAGCTTGGATGCCTATCCAGGGGGTAATTCACCCCTCCACTTT

clone size: few
V gene: TRBV10-2
D gene: .
J gene: TRBJ1-1
CDR3 protein: CASSESPGIGTEAFF
CDR3 DNA: TGCGCCAGCAGTGAGTCCCCGGGAATCGGGACTGAAGCTTTCTTT

clone size: .
V gene: TRBV20-1
D gene: TRBD2
J gene: TRBJ2-7
CDR3 protein: CSARDPSTGGGEQYF
CDR3 DNA: TGCAGTGCTAGAGACCCCTCAACGGGGGGTGGGGAGCAGTACTTC

clone size: many
V gene: TRBV19
D gene: .
J gene: TRBJ1-2
CDR3 protein: CASRSYGYTF
CDR3 DNA: TGTGCCAGTAGGAGTTATGGCTACACCTTC

clone size: .
V gene: TRBV20-1
D gene: TRBD1
J gene: TRBJ1-1
CDR3 protein: CSASLPRTGLNTEAFF
CDR3 DNA: TGCAGTGCTAGCCTCCCCCGGACAGGGCTGAACACTGAAGCTTTCTTT

clone size: many
V gene: TRBV12-3/TRBV12-4
D gene: .
J gene: TRBJ2-1
CDR3 protein: CASSLGRLGQFNEQFF
CDR3 DNA: TGTGCCAGCAGTTTAGGCCGATTGGGGCAGTTCAATGAGCAGTTCTTC

clone size: many
V gene: TRBV19
D gene: TRBD1
J gene: TRBJ1-5
CDR3 protein: CASSILGQGDQPQHF
CDR3 DNA: TGTGCCAGTAGTATATTGGGACAGGGGGATCAGCCCCAGCATTTT

clone size: many
V gene: TRBV11-2
D gene: TRBD1
J gene: TRBJ1-2
CDR3 protein: CASSLDGGTGAYGYTF
CDR3 DNA: TGTGCCAGCAGCTTAGATGGGGGGACAGGGGCCTATGGCTACACCTTC

clone size: few
V gene: TRBV6-5
D gene: .
J gene: TRBJ2-3
CDR3 protein: CASSLQGGPDTQYF
CDR3 DNA: TGTGCCAGCAGTCTCCAGGGGGGCCCAGATACGCAGTATTTT

clone size: .
V gene: TRBV6-5
D gene: TRBD2
J gene: TRBJ2-3
CDR3 protein: CASSYRGGQVDTQYF
CDR3 DNA: TGTGCCAGCAGTTACCGGGGGGGCCAGGTAGATACGCAGTATTTT

clone size: .
V gene: TRBV5-1
D gene: TRBD1
J gene: TRBJ2-7
CDR3 protein: CASSAVGQGLYEQYF
CDR3 DNA: TGCGCCAGCAGCGCCGTAGGACAGGGACTCTACGAGCAGTACTTC

clone size: .
V gene: TRBV18
D gene: .
J gene: TRBJ1-1
CDR3 protein: CASSSGMDTEAFF
CDR3 DNA: TGTGCCAGCTCATCCGGGATGGACACTGAAGCTTTCTTT

clone size: .
V gene: TRBV20-1
D gene: .
J gene: TRBJ1-1
CDR3 protein: CSTHREEIRGAFF
CDR3 DNA: TGCAGTACCCACAGGGAGGAGATCAGAGGGGCTTTCTTT

clone size: many
V gene: TRBV7-8
D gene: .
J gene: TRBJ1-1
CDR3 protein: CASSPLDWAEAFF
CDR3 DNA: TGTGCCAGCAGCCCACTGGATTGGGCTGAAGCTTTCTTT

clone size: many
V gene: TRBV28
D gene: .
J gene: TRBJ1-5
CDR3 protein: CVTAGYNQPQHF
CDR3 DNA: TGTGTCACCGCAGGGTATAACCAGCCCCAGCATTTT

clone size: .
V gene: TRBV6-5
D gene: .
J gene: TRBJ1-1
CDR3 protein: CASSQIRNTEAFF
CDR3 DNA: TGTGCCAGCAGTCAGATCCGTAACACTGAAGCTTTCTTT

clone size: few
V gene: TRBV27
D gene: TRBD2
J gene: TRBJ2-7
CDR3 protein: CASSFLGGSSYEQYF
CDR3 DNA: TGTGCCAGCAGTTTCTTGGGGGGGAGCTCCTACGAGCAGTACTTC

clone size: few
V gene: TRBV7-8
D gene: TRBD1
J gene: TRBJ2-5
CDR3 protein: CASSPPWTGEETQYF
CDR3 DNA: TGTGCCAGCAGCCCCCCTTGGACAGGGGAAGAGACCCAGTACTTC

clone size: .
V gene: TRBV2
D gene: .
J gene: TRBJ1-6
CDR3 protein: CASILDSSYNSPLHF
CDR3 DNA: TGTGCCAGCATTCTAGACAGCTCCTATAATTCACCCCTCCACTTT

clone size: many
V gene: TRBV2
D gene: .
J gene: TRBJ2-3
CDR3 protein: CASSEVRASDTQYF
CDR3 DNA: TGTGCCAGCAGTGAAGTCCGGGCGTCAGATACGCAGTATTTT

clone size: few
V gene: TRBV20-1
D gene: .
J gene: TRBJ1-2
CDR3 protein: CSAPPLAIYGYTF
CDR3 DNA: TGCAGTGCCCCCCCCCTGGCTATCTATGGCTACACCTTC

clone size: few
V gene: TRBV14
D gene: .
J gene: TRBJ2-5
CDR3 protein: CASSLGLMARETQYF
CDR3 DNA: TGTGCCAGCAGCCTTGGACTCATGGCACGGGAGACCCAGTACTTC

clone size: many
V gene: TRBV5-1
D gene: TRBD1
J gene: TRBJ1-3
CDR3 protein: CASSPGTAGNTIYF
CDR3 DNA: TGCGCCAGCAGCCCCGGGACAGCTGGAAACACCATATATTTT

clone size: many
V gene: TRBV5-1
D gene: TRBD1
J gene: TRBJ2-1
CDR3 protein: CASSRDSRNEQFF
CDR3 DNA: TGCGCCAGCAGCAGGGACAGCCGCAATGAGCAGTTCTTC

clone size: few
V gene: TRBV12-3/TRBV12-4
D gene: .
J gene: TRBJ1-3
CDR3 protein: CASSHRSSGNTIYF
CDR3 DNA: TGTGCCAGCAGTCACCGGAGCTCTGGAAACACCATATATTTT

clone size: many
V gene: TRBV5-6
D gene: .
J gene: TRBJ1-5
CDR3 protein: CASSHRDRDYSNQPQHF
CDR3 DNA: TGTGCCAGCAGCCACCGGGACCGAGACTATAGCAATCAGCCCCAGCATTTT

clone size: .
V gene: TRBV7-6
D gene: TRBD2
J gene: TRBJ2-1
CDR3 protein: CASSLAGLAGVSEQFF
CDR3 DNA: TGTGCCAGCAGCTTAGCGGGACTAGCGGGGGTATCTGAGCAGTTCTTC

clone size: few
V gene: TRBV18
D gene: .
J gene: TRBJ1-2
CDR3 protein: CASSRGSGTAGSNYGYTF
CDR3 DNA: TGTGCCAGCTCACGCGGCTCCGGGACGGCGGGGTCGAACTATGGCTACACCTTC

clone size: many
V gene: TRBV7-9
D gene: .
J gene: TRBJ1-2
CDR3 protein: CASSLGGDYGYTF
CDR3 DNA: TGTGCCAGCAGCTTAGGAGGAGACTATGGCTACACCTTC

clone size: .
V gene: TRBV4-1
D gene: .
J gene: TRBJ1-4
CDR3 protein: CASAETATNEKLFF
CDR3 DNA: TGCGCCAGCGCCGAGACAGCAACTAATGAAAAACTGTTTTTT